This T cell receptor (beta chain) is drawn from a study of shared clonotypes between healthy human individuals (dated by TCRdb to 2018 to 2020). Broadly, across the study: A couple of women and a few men aged 18 to 49 years were included in the cohort. For each donor, CD4 naive and CD4 memory were each run on three plates, CD8 naive on two plates, and CD8 memory on one plate. Libraries were prepared and TCR repertoires were sequenced by different laboratories using diverse techniques, in order to increase sequencing depth and limit assay-specific biases. To estimate repertoire size and how much clonotypes are shared between individuals, the study performed deep sequencing of blood TCR repertoires from a handful of healthy adults. Per donor, leukapheresis produced somewhere between about 0.94 and 9.5 billion PBMCs.

Using the deep immunoSEQ assay, TCR CDR3 regions were amplified from genomic DNA by multiplex PCR. Extracted genomic DNA from each cell subset was spread evenly across all wells of several immunoSEQ 96-well plates, with each plate serving as a replicate. For sorted subsets, each replicate PCR was loaded with around 200 ng genomic DNA, equivalent to 25,000 to 35,000 T cell genomes. The purified libraries were quantified using a Qubit 3.0 fluorometer, sized with a Bioanalyzer 2100, and then quantified again using the KAPA Library Quantification kit. A separate single-read 150-cycle Illumina NextSeq 550 flow cell was used to sequence each immunoSEQ 96-well plate. Regarding the original processing steps: The immunoSEQ output contained only junctional sequences without quality scores, so filtering could not match that applied to full-length reads. Sequences were annotated with PyIR, a Python wrapper for IgBLAST v1.9, using IMGT germline references to assign V/J genes and CDR3. Reads with weak V/J assignments (E-value above 1e-6), missing CDR3, stop codons, out-of-frame junctions, or ambiguous translated residues were removed. V3J clonotypes were defined by identical inferred V gene, J gene, and CDR3 amino acid sequence. Percentage overlap between repertoires was calculated by dividing the number of shared unique clonotypes by the size of the smaller repertoire. Repertoire richness was assessed with RTK rarefaction, the Chao1 estimator, and Recon v2.1 estimates of unobserved clonotypes. OLGA was used to compute generation probabilities for all TCRbeta clonotypes that the gDNA method yielded from several donors. Entries here come from immuneACCESS through TCRdb and include only in-frame sequences with V and J called. Some clones fail to appear in such tables; in the studies checked, an unresolved V gene covers under half of the shortfall, and the cause of the remainder is unknown. V, J and clone size are those of that table, while D and trimming were read from the DNA. Recorded for this sample are millions of clones; 85% to 95% of them occurred a single time. The ten largest clones take up roughly 1.8% of the sample.

Study-wide conclusions, independent of this receptor: Estimated clonotype richness was generally larger for naive than for memory subsets. When a few donors were compared, the shared fraction of clonotypes was about 5.5% for naive CD4, 3% to 4% for naive CD8, roughly 2.5% for memory CD4, and about 0.36% for memory CD8. Pairwise subsampling indicated that sequencing depth was expected to affect the degree of clonotype sharing among donors. Sampling was limited to blood, and TCR repertoires in tissue likely differ from TCR repertoires in blood. The small number of donors limited the genetic and exposure-history diversity represented. Rarefaction of sorted-subset datasets indicated incomplete sequencing despite the large sequencing depth. Clonotypes shared by all four sorted-subset donors showed higher generation probabilities than non-shared clonotypes.

The cysteine opens and the phenylalanine closes a CDR3 of 14 amino acids. Kept here is only the CDR3 DNA, which spans 42 bases and is read in frame from base 1. The germline V gene specifies SGHVS as CDR1 and FNYEAQ as CDR2. Relative to germline, V is 5 bases shorter and J is 2 bases shorter, with 12 bases between their ends. CD8 naive samples were CD45RO-negative cells positively selected for CCR7, giving a CD45RA+CCR7+ population that excluded TemRA cells. The donors were healthy, HIV-negative adults who had no recently reported acute infections or vaccinations. All donors were Caucasian adults living in Nashville, Tennessee, USA. Blood was collected by leukapheresis, and PBMCs were isolated by Ficoll-Histopaque density gradient centrifugation and then cryopreserved in liquid nitrogen vapor phase. Analytical flow cytometry was used to check the purity and quantity of each magnetically sorted T cell population. Each sorted fraction had its genomic DNA isolated and then quantified by UV absorbance on a Nanodrop 2000c.

Concerning this clone itself: This clone's antigen is unknown. No base quality values were provided; no much bigger clone lies one nucleotide off.

The sequence was obtained from a man aged 18 to 30 in good health. Some clones in this sample may be carry-over from other donors' samples. The rearrangement joined TRBV7-6 to TRBJ1-1; TRBD1 is possibly the D segment (6 matching bases). The material sequenced was naive CD8+ T cells from PBMCs. The cell subset or site tag for this specimen amounts to: CD45RA+CCR7+. The nucleotides are TGTGCCAGCAGCCACCGGACAGACAACACTGAAGCTTTCTTT. This encodes CASSHRTDNTEAFF.